Listed below are T cell receptor beta chains from one sample, sequenced in a study of T cells in Graves' hyperthyroidism and ophthalmopathy. TCRdb processed the multiplex PCR reads anew with MiXCR; each CDR3 protein has one entry. Seen here are about 570,000 distinct CDR3 sequences, about half observed once, and the top ten hold 15% to 20%. Sequencing was performed on peripheral blood or thyroid tissue (not recorded which). These receptors came from an adult woman with Graves' disease, either hyperthyroidism or ophthalmopathy (not recorded which). CDR3s include the opening cysteine and the closing phenylalanine or tryptophan. The D gene is left open where the match is weak. Some rows mark clone size as missing; the rest say once, few, many or name a class of expanded clone.

TRBV7-9	NA	few	TRBJ1-1	13	CASSLAGSPEAFF	TGTGCCAGCAGCTTAGCAGGATCGCCTGAAGCTTTCTTT
TRBV20-1	NA	few	TRBJ1-2	16	CSARDEGRVGDYGYTF	TGCAGTGCTAGAGATGAGGGCAGGGTCGGGGACTATGGCTACACCTTC
TRBV20-1	NA	few	TRBJ2-5	14	CSARDHGAGETQYF	TGCAGTGCTAGAGATCACGGGGCCGGGGAGACCCAGTACTTC
TRBV10-3	NA	many	TRBJ2-7	13	CATRDLMHGEQYF	TGTGCCACACGGGACCTCATGCACGGCGAGCAGTACTTC
TRBV7-3	NA	many	TRBJ2-2	14	CASSLIPNTGELFF	TGTGCCAGCAGCTTAATTCCGAACACCGGGGAGCTGTTTTTT
TRBV20-1	TRBD2	NA	TRBJ2-4	14	CSARAGGLGNIQYF	TGCAGTGCCCGAGCGGGAGGCCTCGGGAACATTCAGTACTTC
TRBV2	TRBD2	NA	TRBJ2-5	16	CASSQGLAGVYETQYF	TGCGCCAGCAGCCAAGGACTAGCGGGAGTATACGAGACCCAGTACTTC
TRBV10-1	NA	many	TRBJ1-5	13	CASSRDRFGTQHF	TGCGCCAGCAGTCGCGACAGGTTCGGGACCCAGCATTTT
TRBV6-6	TRBD1	NA	TRBJ1-1	15	CASSREGQMNTEAFF	TGTGCCAGCAGCAGAGAGGGACAGATGAACACTGAAGCTTTCTTT
TRBV29-1	TRBD2	few	TRBJ2-5	15	CSALDGGMEFRTQYF	TGCAGCGCCTTGGACGGGGGGATGGAATTTCGGACCCAGTACTTC
TRBV15	NA	few	TRBJ1-1	13	CATSRGRNTEAFF	TGTGCCACCAGCAGGGGTAGGAACACTGAAGCTTTCTTT
TRBV2	NA	NA	TRBJ2-5	16	CASSAGAGSRQETQYF	TGTGCCAGCAGTGCGGGGGCGGGGAGCCGCCAAGAGACCCAGTACTTT
TRBV2	NA	NA	TRBJ2-7	14	CASSENGHPYEQYF	TGTGCCAGCAGTGAAAATGGCCACCCCTACGAGCAGTACTTC
TRBV28	NA	many	TRBJ2-7	13	CASSPRRRYEQYF	TGTGCCAGCAGTCCTCGACGGCGGTACGAGCAGTACTTC
TRBV20-1	TRBD2	many	TRBJ2-7	13	CSARVLAGGEQYF	TGCAGTGCTAGGGTTCTAGCGGGAGGCGAGCAGTACTTC
TRBV9	NA	once	TRBJ1-1	14	CASSRGGVFSEAFF	TGTGCCAGCAGCCGGGGGGGCGTATTCTCGGAAGCTTTCTTT
TRBV29-1	NA	NA	TRBJ2-7	12	CSVLDSSYEQYF	TGCAGCGTCCTGGACAGTTCCTACGAGCAGTACTTC
TRBV7-2	NA	few	TRBJ2-6	15	CASSLGQSGANVLTF	TGTGCCAGCAGCTTAGGCCAATCTGGGGCCAACGTCCTGACTTTC
TRBV27	NA	few	TRBJ1-3	15	CASRTGQSSGNTIYF	TGTGCCAGCAGAACAGGGCAAAGCTCTGGAAACACCATATATTTT
TRBV10-3	NA	once	TRBJ1-3	14	CAITQGGDGYTIYF	TGTGCCATCACCCAGGGAGGAGATGGCTACACCATATATTTT
TRBV28	NA	few	TRBJ2-5	13	CASTKNGGETQYF	TGTGCCAGCACCAAAAATGGGGGAGAGACCCAGTACTTC
TRBV7-9	TRBD1	NA	TRBJ1-2	14	CASSRTSTGSGNTF	TGTGCCAGCAGCCGAACCTCGACAGGGAGCGGAAACACCTTC
TRBV20-1	TRBD2	NA	TRBJ2-3	14	CSATTSGATDTQYF	TGCAGTGCAACGACTAGCGGAGCCACAGATACGCAGTATTTT
TRBV15	TRBD2	few	TRBJ2-7	15	CATSRGLAGTYEQYF	TGTGCCACCAGCAGAGGGCTAGCGGGGACCTACGAGCAGTACTTC
TRBV7-2	TRBD2	many	TRBJ2-2	16	CASSFPRGAQAGELFF	TGTGCCAGCAGCTTTCCGCGGGGGGCGCAGGCCGGGGAGCTGTTTTTT
TRBV29-1	NA	NA	TRBJ1-1	10	CSLDFTEAFF	TGCAGCTTAGACTTCACTGAAGCTTTCTTT
TRBV20-1	TRBD2	NA	TRBJ2-5	15	CSARDRREGRETQYF	TGCAGTGCTAGAGATAGGCGGGAGGGCCGGGAGACCCAGTACTTC
TRBV29-1	TRBD2	NA	TRBJ2-1	13	CSVVPSGGVEQFF	TGCAGCGTTGTACCTAGCGGGGGTGTTGAGCAGTTCTTC
TRBV7-3	NA	NA	TRBJ1-3	10	CASSLAAIYF	TGTGCCAGCAGCTTGGCCGCCATATATTTT
TRBV29-1	TRBD1	NA	TRBJ1-1	15	CSVVEDRGSYTEAFF	TGCAGCGTTGTGGAGGACAGGGGGTCCTACACTGAAGCTTTCTTT
TRBV2	TRBD1	many	TRBJ2-5	15	CASSRQGLFQETQYF	TGTGCCAGCAGTCGACAGGGGTTATTCCAAGAGACCCAGTACTTC
TRBV3-1	TRBD2	many	TRBJ2-7	13	CASSPSGRGEQYF	TGTGCCAGCAGCCCTAGCGGGAGAGGCGAGCAGTACTTC
TRBV20-1	TRBD2	NA	TRBJ2-2	14	CSGNGGGWTGELFF	TGCAGTGGGAACGGGGGGGGCTGGACCGGGGAGCTGTTTTTT
TRBV30	NA	many	TRBJ1-2	12	CAWSSTTAGYTF	TGTGCCTGGAGTTCAACGACAGCTGGCTACACCTTC
TRBV7-6	TRBD1	NA	TRBJ2-6	13	CASSLARTGVLTF	TGTGCCAGCAGCTTAGCGCGGACAGGAGTCCTGACTTTC
TRBV7-9	TRBD2	NA	TRBJ2-5	16	CASSPGGGGPQETQYF	TGTGCCAGCAGCCCTGGGGGGGGAGGCCCCCAAGAGACCCAGTACTTC
TRBV7-2	TRBD2	once	TRBJ2-5	13	CASSSILAETQYF	TGTGCCAGCAGCTCCATACTAGCGGAGACCCAGTACTTC
TRBV7-2	NA	NA	TRBJ2-5	15	CASSLMAGGMETQYF	TGTGCCAGCAGTTTAATGGCAGGCGGCATGGAGACCCAGTACTTC
TRBV12-3/TRBV12-4	NA	once	TRBJ1-4	14	CASSLLGQGGLLFF	TGTGCCAGCAGTTTATTGGGCCAGGGTGGATTGCTGTTTTTT
TRBV3-1	NA	many	TRBJ2-7	14	CASSPSRGGLNEYF	TGTGCCAGCAGCCCCTCAAGGGGAGGTTTGAATGAGTACTTC
TRBV5-1	NA	many	TRBJ1-3	15	CASSLMGDSGNTIYF	TGCGCCAGCAGCTTGATGGGGGACTCTGGAAACACCATATATTTT
TRBV10-3	NA	many	TRBJ1-2	13	CAMTQTKEYGYTF	TGTGCCATGACTCAAACTAAAGAATATGGCTACACCTTC
TRBV12-3/TRBV12-4	TRBD1	many	TRBJ2-7	15	CASSLATGQSFTRYF	TGTGCCAGCAGTTTGGCAACGGGACAGAGTTTTACGAGGTACTTC
TRBV29-1	TRBD2	many	TRBJ2-5	15	CSGSLAGGNPRTQYF	TGCAGCGGATCCCTAGCGGGAGGCAACCCGCGGACCCAGTACTTC
TRBV3-1	NA	NA	TRBJ2-7	13	CASSPSEGYEQYF	TGTGCCAGCAGCCCCTCCGAGGGGTACGAGCAGTACTTC
TRBV9	NA	NA	TRBJ1-4	14	CASSGSRNNEKLFF	TGTGCCAGCAGCGGATCCCGGAATAATGAAAAACTGTTTTTT
TRBV24-1	NA	few	TRBJ1-4	16	CATSEAGKATNEKLFF	TGTGCCACCAGTGAAGCCGGAAAAGCCACTAATGAAAAACTGTTTTTT
TRBV20-1	NA	once	TRBJ1-2	12	CSARASGYGYTF	TGCAGTGCTAGAGCGTCGGGGTATGGCTACACCTTC
TRBV11-2	NA	NA	TRBJ2-7	16	CASSLDLGGYTYEQYF	TGTGCCAGCAGCTTAGATCTTGGCGGGTATACCTACGAGCAGTACTTC
TRBV10-3	NA	NA	TRBJ1-3	16	CAISARRGDSGNTIYF	TGTGCCATCAGTGCCCGGAGAGGCGACTCTGGAAACACCATATATTTT
TRBV9	NA	many	TRBJ2-2	14	CASSVVMRGGELFF	TGTGCCAGCAGCGTAGTTATGCGGGGCGGGGAGCTGTTTTTT
TRBV7-3	TRBD2	NA	TRBJ2-5	16	CASSQAGTSGMETQYF	TGTGCCAGCAGCCAGGCAGGGACTAGCGGGATGGAGACCCAGTACTTC
TRBV29-1	TRBD1	many	TRBJ2-7	13	CSARDRGTYEQYF	TGCAGCGCCCGGGACAGGGGTACCTACGAGCAGTACTTC
TRBV18	NA	NA	TRBJ1-3	13	CASHSWSGNTMYF	TGTGCCAGCCACTCTTGGTCTGGAAACACCATGTATTTT
TRBV24-1	NA	NA	TRBJ1-5	13	CATSAQGQQPQHF	TGTGCCACCAGTGCCCAAGGACAGCAGCCCCAGCATTTT